This T cell receptor (beta chain) was identified in a study of T cells in Graves' hyperthyroidism and ophthalmopathy (dated by TCRdb to about 2019). About the study as a whole: Peripheral blood was collected at initial diagnosis, before any treatment. To identify distinguishing TCR V-J signatures, a discovery cohort of 90 to 100 patients was used, comprising some 45 with Graves' ophthalmopathy and around 57 with stable Graves' hyperthyroidism. Prospective prediction of ophthalmopathy was tested in an independent validation cohort consisting of some 19 hyperthyroidism patients and around 16 patients who later progressed to ophthalmopathy. The 90 or so discovery patients were randomly split 7:3 into training and test sets. In addition, the study compared T-cell repertoires in thyroid tissue and in blood from about 6 Graves' hyperthyroidism patients. After sampling, hyperthyroidism patients received methimazole starting at 30 mg daily, and ophthalmopathy patients received high-dose intravenous methylprednisolone. The paper reports TCR Vbeta CDR3 sequencing of 140 or so peripheral blood samples: fewer than 50 ophthalmopathy, roughly 80 hyperthyroidism and around 17 progressor patients. Study-wide findings and limitations: In validation, progression to ophthalmopathy was predicted by the model with around 71% sensitivity and roughly 76% specificity, a median of 6.5 months before onset. In cross-validation, a model built on a 13 V-J signature told ophthalmopathy apart from stable hyperthyroidism with just under 90% sensitivity and about 81% specificity, and in testing the same model reached 80%/75%. No statistical method was used to set the sample size in advance, and investigators knew the group allocation. Most expanded thyroid clonotypes (frequency above 0.001) were also detected in blood, suggesting blood repertoires may reflect thyroid immune responses.

Taken from cysteine to phenylalanine, the CDR3 has 14 residues. The read is trimmed to its CDR3 DNA, 42 bases read in frame from base 1. Trimming removed 4 bases from V and 7 bases from J; the gene matches leave 8 bases unexplained. In the germline V gene, CDR1 corresponds to ENHRY and CDR2 to SYGVKD. This clonotype came up once. Its target antigen remains unknown. No per-base quality is available; no much larger clone lies one base away. One read alone makes for weak evidence. The TCR beta CDR3 regions were amplified from the RNA transcripts. For the first round of RT-PCR on the TCR CDR3, the HTBI primer set was used together with the Qiagen OneStep RT-PCR kit. A second multiplex PCR round built the libraries, followed by size selection and purification. The libraries were sequenced on an Illumina HiSeq2000 using paired-end 100 bp reads. Regarding the original processing steps: SOAPnuke was used to process the raw data, removing reads that contained adapters or uncalled bases, had a mean Phred below 15, or lacked an exact match to the constant primer or identifier. COPE v1.2.5 was used to merge the high-quality paired reads, and each unique nucleotide sequence was defined as a clonotype. MiTCR v1.1 was used to align clonotypes to the IMGT TRBV, TRBD and TRBJ reference segments. The analysis included only V-J combinations with a frequency above 0.0001, which together covered approximately 99% of the repertoires. The TCS score was defined as F50 (clonal expansion) divided by E x V (chaos), with BLOSUM62-based TCRdist calculated between CDR3 peptides within each V-J. Welch's t-statistics and random forest reduced 450 to 600 V-J features to 13, which were used in a naive Bayes classifier (R e1071). Clones were called with MiXCR by TCRdb after fastp trimmed the public reads at Q25, and only in-frame beta chains were retained. Each CDR3 protein gets just one entry, which takes the most common genes and DNA from the rows behind it. TCRdb's processing, not the authors' own work, is the source of the V and J calls. The sample profile shows around 540,000 distinct CDR3 sequences; about 16% of them were found once. Of the sample, 25% to 30% is held by the ten largest clones.

Moderately to severely active disease, a Clinical Activity Score of at least 3, a NOSPECS grade of at least 4, and a duration under 3 months were present in ophthalmopathy patients. Patients with uncontrolled infections, other autoimmune diseases, pregnancy or lactation were excluded. Diagnoses were established on the basis of clinical symptoms, serum thyroxine and TRAb, thyroid ultrasound, and orbital computed tomography. Ficoll-Paque density gradient centrifugation was used to isolate PBMCs from around 10 ml of fresh peripheral blood. Total RNA was extracted using Trizol reagent, and RNA quality was assessed on an Agilent 2100 Bioanalyzer.

The receptor chain draws on TRBV10-3 and TRBJ1-1; a stretch of 8 junction bases matches TRBD1. Sequencing input: blood. The TCR comes from a woman in her 30s with Graves' ophthalmopathy. The CDR3 reads as follows: CAISVSGRGLEAFF. The DNA sequence is TGTGCCATCAGTGTCAGTGGCAGGGGGCTTGAAGCTTTCTTT.